The 20 T cell receptor beta chains below all came from one sample that was sequenced in a study of T cell responses to AZD1222 COVID-19 vaccine. Sequencing used immunoSEQ multiplex PCR; TCRdb keeps in-frame clones, though not all of them. Found here are about 150,000 clones, roughly 85% of them singletons; the top ten hold roughly 1.1%. This specimen consisted of peripheral blood, obtained 28 days after the second AZD1222 dose. These receptors all come from an adult who received the AZD1222 COVID-19 vaccine.

The chain links TRBV3-1 (or the pseudogene TRBV3-2) to TRBJ2-5; D is perhaps TRBD2 (5 bases). Trimming took 5 bases from V and 5 from J, leaving 21 bases between them. Germline CDR1 is LGHDT and CDR2 is YNNKEL (reference sequence). CDR3 length: 16 residues. The CDR3 loop is CASSGPTANPGETQYF. In DNA form, the CDR3 reads TGTGCCAGCAGCGGCCCGACTGCTAACCCGGGGGAGACCCAGTACTTC.

The V call is TRBV21-1, the J call TRBJ2-5; the D call of TRBD1 is as the table states it, not checked on the DNA. TRBV21-1 corresponds to a pseudogene. The length of the CDR3 is 15 residues. CDR3 DNA sequence: TGTGCCAGCAGCAAAGAAGGGACAGGGGATGAGACCCAGTACTTC. Translation gives CASSKEGTGDETQYF.

This chain joins TRBV27 and TRBJ1-2; 9 nucleotides align to TRBD1. Trimming removed 7 bases from V and 3 bases from J; junction bases left unmatched: 6. The CDR3 runs to 14 residues. Germline-derived CDR1 and CDR2 are MNHEY and SMNVEV (reference sequence). DNA of the CDR3: TGTGCCAGCAAACCGGGACAGGGCTACTATGGCTACACCTTC. Translated: CASKPGQGYYGYTF.

This sequence joins TRBV4-1 and TRBJ2-7; D call uncertain. The CDR3 spans 16 residues. V shed 4 bases and J shed 0 bases, with 16 bases lying between them. Germline V lookup: CDR1 MGHRA, CDR2 YSYEKL. The DNA of the CDR3 is TGCGCCAGCAGCCCCCGGATGTCGAGAAACTCCTACGAGCAGTACTTC. Protein sequence: CASSPRMSRNSYEQYF.

V and J are TRBV2 and TRBJ2-7, with D tentatively TRBD1 or TRBD2 (5 bases each). CDR1 and CDR2 (germline): SNHLY, FYNNEI. V shed 4 bases and J shed 2 bases, with 9 bases lying between them. CDR3 length: 13 amino acids. CDR3 amino acids: CASSVGVTYEQYF. DNA for the CDR3: TGTGCCAGCAGTGTGGGGGTAACCTACGAGCAGTACTTC.

The chain joins TRBV6-4 to TRBJ1-2, with a weak D call TRBD1 (5 bases). Per the germline V gene, CDR1 is MRHNA and CDR2 is SNTAGT. The V end lost 3 bases, the J end lost 8 bases, and 7 bases lay between the germline ends. The CDR3 runs to 11 residues. Here the CDR3 reads CASSEGVGYTF. CDR3 nucleotides: TGTGCCAGCAGTGAAGGGGTCGGCTACACCTTC.

The rearrangement joins TRBV2 to TRBJ1-6; possibly TRBD1 for D (6 bases). CDR1 is SNHLY, CDR2 FYNNEI, per germline. There are 14 residues in the CDR3. Trimming pared 4 bases from V and 8 bases from J, leaving 12 bases between. CDR3 nucleotides: TGTGCCAGCAGTGCAGGGGAGGGATATTCACCCCTCCACTTT. It encodes CASSAGEGYSPLHF.

The V and J genes are TRBV30 and TRBJ1-2, with 7 nucleotides matching TRBD1. In germline, CDR1 is GTSNPN, CDR2 SVGIG (reference sequence). V lost 4 bases and J lost 8; bases outside the gene matches: 13. The CDR3 is 14 amino acids. Here the CDR3 reads CAWISDRVLGGYTF. The CDR3 DNA is TGTGCCTGGATCTCCGACAGGGTCTTGGGAGGCTACACCTTC. Using reference TRBV30 and TRBJ1-2 for the parts outside the CDR3, the full variable domain is SQTIHQWPATLVQPVGSPLSLECTVEGTSNPNLYWYRQAAGRGLQLLFYSVGIGQISSEVPQNLSASRPQDRQFILSSKKLLLSDSGFYLCAWISDRVLGGYTFGSGTRLTVV.

The chain is built from TRBV10-3 and TRBJ1-5; D unresolved. There are 15 residues in the CDR3. V dropped 1 base and J dropped 1 base, with 8 bases sitting between them. The germline V gene has CDR1 ENHRY and CDR2 SYGVKD. The chain's CDR3 is CAISEWSVSNQPQHF. CDR3 bases: TGTGCCATCAGTGAGTGGTCAGTCAGCAATCAGCCCCAGCATTTT.

This clone is a singleton in its sample. This chain uses TRBV3-1 (or the pseudogene TRBV3-2) with TRBJ2-1; 8 bases are shared with TRBD2. The germline V gene encodes CDR1 LGHDT and CDR2 YNNKEL (reference sequence). The V segment lost 3 bases and the J segment 8 bases; nucleotides outside the gene matches: 6. The CDR3 spans 14 residues. The CDR3 DNA reads TGTGCCAGCAGCCACCGGGGGGGCCGCGATGAGCAGTTCTTC. It codes for CASSHRGGRDEQFF.

The chain carries TRBV5-1 and TRBJ2-1, with a weak D call TRBD2 (6 bases). V was pared by 4 bases and J by 7 bases, with 12 bases between. CDR3 length: 13 residues. In germline, CDR1 is SGHRS, CDR2 YFSETQ. CDR3 protein: CASSPRGWNEQFF. CDR3 coding DNA: TGCGCCAGCAGCCCTCGGGGGTGGAATGAGCAGTTCTTC.

The V call is TRBV10-3, the J call TRBJ2-7; tentatively, D is TRBD1 (6 bases). CDR3 size: 15 residues. Germline V CDR1 and CDR2: ENHRY, SYGVKD. V lost 8 bases and J 3 bases, leaving 20 bases between the germline ends. The CDR3 nucleotides read TGTGCCATCCAGACCTCACAGGGTGGACGCTACGAGCAGTACTTC. Its protein product is CAIQTSQGGRYEQYF.

The chain couples TRBV15 to TRBJ2-7; TRBD1 agrees at 11 bases. The CDR3 spans 14 residues. Trimming removed 7 bases from V and 2 bases from J; junction bases left unmatched: 4. Looked up from germline, CDR1 is LNHNV and CDR2 is YYDKDF (reference sequence). Here the CDR3 reads CATNQDRGPYEQYF. The CDR3 region has the DNA TGTGCCACCAACCAGGACAGGGGGCCCTACGAGCAGTACTTC.

This clone was recorded only once. The V and J genes are TRBV6-1 and TRBJ2-7; a possible D gene is TRBD1 (6 bases). Trimming cost V 2 bases and J 4 bases, with 9 bases left between them. Germline CDR1 reads MNHNS; CDR2 reads SASEGT. This CDR3 region has 13 residues. DNA for the CDR3: TGTGCCAGCAGTGAACACAGGGATTACGAGCAGTACTTC. Protein: CASSEHRDYEQYF.

The chain combines TRBV4-1 with TRBJ2-1; D is perhaps TRBD1 (8 bases). V lost 1 base, J lost 15 bases, and 31 bases lay in between. CDR1 and CDR2 from the germline V gene are MGHRA and YSYEKL. The length of the CDR3 is 18 residues. The CDR3 sequence is CASSQVGLDRAGGGVRFF. The CDR3 DNA sequence: TGCGCCAGCAGCCAAGTAGGCTTGGACAGGGCAGGAGGGGGGGTTAGGTTCTTC.

The chain uses TRBV19 and TRBJ1-6, with a tentative D call TRBD1 (5 bases). The V gene's germline CDR1 is LNHDA and CDR2 SQIVND (reference sequence). V lost 7 bases to trimming and J lost 8 bases, with 18 bases between them. CDR3 size: 15 residues. The DNA of the CDR3 is TGTGCCAGTAATAAAGGGGAGTCAGACTATTCACCCCTCCACTTT. Protein product: CASNKGESDYSPLHF.

This clone was observed a single time. The chain links TRBV12-3 or TRBV12-4 to TRBJ1-5; D possibly corresponds to TRBD1 (6 bases). The CDR3 loop spans 11 amino acids. The V end was cut by 4 bases, the J end by 9 bases, with 7 bases between. The CDR3 nucleotides are TGTGCCAGCAGTTCAGGGGTGCCCCAGCATTTT. As protein: CASSSGVPQHF.

This clone was seen more than once but under ten times. V usage is TRBV19 and J usage is TRBJ2-7; D is uncertain. The CDR3 totals 12 residues. V lost 10 bases, J lost 6 bases, and 16 bases lay in between. Germline lookup yields CDR1 LNHDA and CDR2 SQIVND (reference sequence). CDR3 bases: TGTGCCACTAAGACACTCTTGGGCGAGCAGTACTTC. Translation: CATKTLLGEQYF.

The V call is TRBV2, the J call TRBJ1-1; D possibly corresponds to TRBD1 (6 bases). Germline V gene data show CDR1 as SNHLY and CDR2 as FYNNEI. Trimming took 7 bases from V and 3 from J, leaving 12 bases between them. The CDR3 has 13 amino acids. Here the CDR3 DNA reads TGTGCCAGCAACAGGGTGGGGGACACTGAAGCTTTCTTT. This codes for CASNRVGDTEAFF. The full variable domain, with the rest looked up from reference TRBV2 and TRBJ1-1, is EPEVTQTPSHQVTQMGQEVILRCVPISNHLYFYWYRQILGQKVEFLVSFYNNEISEKSEIFDDQFSVERPDGSNFTLKIRSTKLEDSAMYFCASNRVGDTEAFFGQGTRLTVV.

The chain recombines TRBV18 with TRBJ2-7; 10 bases line up with TRBD2. V shed 3 bases and J 0 bases; nucleotides not matched to a gene: 5. This CDR3 region has 16 residues. Germline V gives CDR1 KGHSH, CDR2 LQKENI. CDR3 in amino acids: CASSPLSGGYSYEQYF. In DNA form, the CDR3 reads TGTGCCAGCTCACCCCTTAGCGGGGGGTACTCCTACGAGCAGTACTTC.